These 25 T cell receptor beta chains share one sample of origin, sequenced in a study of neoadjuvant anti-PD-1 for oral cavity cancer. The time point here: after neoadjuvant nivolumab, at surgical resection. Only in-frame clones appear in the TCRdb table, and some are missing; sequencing was by immunoSEQ multiplex PCR. The sample includes around 13,000 clones, 75% of them seen just once. The input for sequencing was PBMCs, taken after nivolumab (anti-PD-1) treatment. The origin of the receptors is a person aged 35-80 years with oral cavity squamous cell carcinoma.

For this clone: Other DNA sequences from this sample encode an identical CDR3 as well. The genes are TRBV29-1 and TRBJ1-5; D is unresolved. The CDR3 runs to 12 residues. The V gene lost 4 bases and the J gene lost 5 bases, with 9 bases spanning the gap. Germline values: CDR1 SQVTM, CDR2 ANQGSEA. The CDR3 DNA reads TGCAGCGTTGGGGCTAGGGATCAGCCCCAGCATTTT. It encodes CSVGARDQPQHF. Combining the CDR3 with reference TRBV29-1 and TRBJ1-5 gives the whole variable domain SAVISQKPSRDICQRGTSLTIQCQVDSQVTMMFWYRQQPGQSLTLIATANQGSEATYESGFVIDKFPISRPNLTFSTLTVSNMSPEDSSIYLCSVGARDQPQHFGDGTRLSIL.

The chain combines TRBV7-3 with TRBJ2-3; a weak D match, TRBD2 (5 bases). The V end lost 2 bases, the J end lost 8 bases, and 11 bases lay between the germline ends. The CDR3 covers 13 residues. CDR1 is SGHTA and CDR2 is FQGTGA in the germline V gene. The DNA for the CDR3 is TGTGCCAGCAGCTTACCGGGAAGTGGTACGCAGTATTTT. This gives the protein CASSLPGSGTQYF.

V and J are TRBV6-1 and TRBJ2-6; D ambiguous. The germline CDR1 and CDR2 sequences are MNHNS and SASEGT. V lost 8 bases, J lost 5 bases, and 13 bases lay in between. The CDR3 is 14 residues long. CDR3 sequence (DNA): TGTGCCAGCGGGATTCTAGGTAGGGCCAACGTCCTGACTTTC. As protein: CASGILGRANVLTF.

The chain recombines TRBV7-2 with TRBJ1-2, with TRBD1 as a possible D gene (6 bases). The CDR3 has 16 amino acids. Trimming left V 2 bases short and J 1 base short, with 14 bases between. Germline lookup yields CDR1 SGHTA and CDR2 FQGNSA. The CDR3 sequence: CASSLSGDIFNYGYTF. DNA for the CDR3: TGTGCCAGCAGCTTATCCGGGGACATCTTTAACTATGGCTACACCTTC.

The rearrangement uses TRBV7-2 and TRBJ2-3; no clear D. V was cut by 7 bases and J by 5 bases, with 13 bases left in between. The CDR3 consists of 13 residues. Germline CDR1 SGHTA, CDR2 FQGNSA. This CDR3 reads CASMTQAGDTQYF. The DNA of the CDR3 is TGTGCCAGCATGACGCAGGCTGGAGATACGCAGTATTTT.

This chain joins TRBV30 and TRBJ2-3; 9 bases match TRBD2. The germline CDR1 and CDR2 sequences are GTSNPN and SVGIG (reference sequence). The CDR3 totals 14 residues. V lost 5 bases and J lost 1; bases outside the gene matches: 4. CDR3 DNA: TGTGCCTGGCGACTAGCGGCACGCACAGATACGCAGTATTTT. Translation: CAWRLAARTDTQYF.

The chain combines TRBV4-1 with TRBJ1-1; 7 bases agree with TRBD1. CDR1 MGHRA and CDR2 YSYEKL come from the germline V gene. The CDR3 contains 17 residues. Germline trimming cut 4 bases from V and 0 bases from J; bases unmatched to any gene: 11. The CDR3 DNA follows: TGCGCCAGCAGCCGTACTCCGGGACAGCCCATGAACACTGAAGCTTTCTTT. Translated: CASSRTPGQPMNTEAFF.

The gene calls are TRBV7-9 and TRBJ1-5; D remains unclear. Germline CDR1 SEHNR, CDR2 FQNEAQ (reference sequence). V was shortened by 1 base and J by 5 bases, with 6 bases between the two germline ends. This CDR3 has 13 amino acids. CDR3 nucleotide sequence: TGTGCCAGCAGCTTAGACGCAGATCAGCCCCAGCATTTT. This sequence encodes CASSLDADQPQHF.

This sequence joins TRBV5-1 and TRBJ1-3, with no clear D. Trimming removed 6 bases at V and 4 bases at J, with 8 bases between. The V gene's germline CDR1 is SGHRS and CDR2 YFSETQ. There are 12 residues in the CDR3. CDR3 in DNA: TGCGCCAGCACCGGATTGGGAAACACCATATATTTT. It encodes CASTGLGNTIYF.

This rearrangement joins TRBV19 to TRBJ1-4; tentative D call: TRBD1 (6 bases). The V end lost 9 bases, the J end lost 6 bases, and 17 bases lay between the germline ends. In germline, CDR1 is LNHDA, CDR2 SQIVND (reference sequence). The CDR3 consists of 14 residues. The CDR3 sequence: CASTASRGYEKLFF. CDR3 nucleotides: TGTGCCAGCACAGCCAGCAGGGGTTATGAAAAACTGTTTTTT.

The CDR3 loop is CASSPYPLAGYEQYF. The CDR3 nucleotides read TGTGCCAGCAGCCCTTACCCGCTAGCGGGGTACGAGCAGTACTTC. The V and J genes are TRBV7-9 and TRBJ2-7, with 9 positions matching TRBD2. Germline trimming cut 5 bases from V and 4 bases from J; bases unmatched to any gene: 9. Germline V lookup: CDR1 SEHNR, CDR2 FQNEAQ (reference sequence). This CDR3 has 15 amino acids.

This chain joins TRBV27 and TRBJ1-1, with a possible D match to TRBD1 (5 bases). V was trimmed by 1 base and J by 0 bases, leaving 9 bases between them. Germline CDR1 MNHEY, CDR2 SMNVEV (reference sequence). The length of the CDR3 is 15 residues. The CDR3 sequence is CASSLWGEMNTEAFF. For the CDR3, the DNA is TGTGCCAGCAGTTTATGGGGGGAGATGAACACTGAAGCTTTCTTT.

This clone appeared a single time. V is TRBV7-9 and J is TRBJ1-3; D not resolved. V lost 3 bases, J lost 1 base, and 16 bases lay in between. The CDR3 is 17 residues long. The V gene's germline CDR1 is SEHNR and CDR2 FQNEAQ (reference sequence). The CDR3 loop is CASSFVNFERSGNTIYF. The DNA of the CDR3 is TGTGCCAGCAGCTTCGTCAACTTCGAAAGATCTGGAAACACCATATATTTT.

The rearrangement uses TRBV15 and TRBJ1-4; D gene unclear. With 0 bases removed from V and 7 bases from J, the gap between germline ends came to 6 bases. The CDR3 loop spans 13 amino acids. Germline V gene sequence: CDR1 LNHNV, CDR2 YYDKDF (reference sequence). CDR3 coding DNA: TGTGCCACCAGCAGAGATTCGAGTGAAAAACTGTTTTTT. Protein sequence: CATSRDSSEKLFF.

The chain carries TRBV10-3 and TRBJ2-5, with a weak D call TRBD1 (6 bases). Per germline, CDR1 ENHRY and CDR2 SYGVKD. The V end was cut by 0 bases, the J end by 3 bases, with 14 bases between. The CDR3 loop spans 16 amino acids. CDR3 bases: TGTGCCATCAGTGAGTCAGGAGCGACAGGAAAAGAGACCCAGTACTTC. As protein: CAISESGATGKETQYF.

The gene calls are TRBV4-1 and TRBJ2-5; D ambiguous. Germline-derived CDR1 and CDR2 are MGHRA and YSYEKL. V was cut by 2 bases and J by 3 bases, with 1 base left in between. The CDR3 sequence is 11 residues long. In DNA form, the CDR3 reads TGCGCCAGCAGCCAAAAAGAGACCCAGTACTTC. This gives the protein CASSQKETQYF.

The CDR3 loop reads CASSLDSPLAGFNNEQFF. The CDR3 coding sequence is TGTGCCAGCAGCTTAGATTCCCCCCTAGCGGGTTTTAACAATGAGCAGTTCTTC. The rearrangement links TRBV11-2 to TRBJ2-1, with TRBD2 matching 8 bases. Unmatched junction bases numbered 12, after V lost 0 bases and J lost 5 bases. CDR1 is SGHAT and CDR2 is FQNNGV in the germline V gene. This CDR3 is 18 amino acids long.

The genes are TRBV4-1 and TRBJ2-3, with D possibly matching TRBD2 (7 bases). Trimming left V 0 bases short and J 1 base short, with 11 bases between. CDR1 and CDR2 (germline): MGHRA, YSYEKL. This CDR3 is built from 16 residues. In DNA form, the CDR3 reads TGCGCCAGCAGCCAAGATTGGGGGGGCGGCACAGATACGCAGTATTTT. Protein sequence: CASSQDWGGGTDTQYF.

This rearrangement joins TRBV19 to TRBJ1-3; TRBD1 matches at 7 bases. The germline gives CDR1 LNHDA, CDR2 SQIVND (reference sequence). V was clipped by 8 bases and J by 0 bases; unmatched bases: 7. The CDR3 is 15 amino acids. The DNA for the CDR3 is TGTGCCAGTGGGGACAGCTTTTACTCTGGAAACACCATATATTTT. Translated, it gives CASGDSFYSGNTIYF. The variable domain in full, completed from reference TRBV19 and TRBJ1-3, reads DGGITQSPKYLFRKEGQNVTLSCEQNLNHDAMYWYRQDPGQGLRLIYYSQIVNDFQKGDIAEGYSVSREKKESFPLTVTSAQKNPTAFYLCASGDSFYSGNTIYFGEGSWLTVV.

The chain joins TRBV7-8 to TRBJ1-2, with no clear D. CDR1 and CDR2 (germline): SGHVS, FQNEAQ. The CDR3 has 15 residues. V was clipped by 0 bases and J by 5 bases, with 13 bases between them. CDR3 protein: CASSLALLGRYGYTF. Here the CDR3 DNA reads TGTGCCAGCAGCTTAGCGCTTTTGGGGAGGTATGGCTACACCTTC.

This sequence joins TRBV28 and TRBJ1-1; no reliable D call. This CDR3 is built from 12 residues. Trimming shortened V by 3 bases and J by 9 bases, and 11 bases separated the two germline ends. Germline CDR1 MDHEN, CDR2 SYDVKM. The CDR3 nucleotides are TGTGCCAGCAGTTTGAATTCAGGAAAAGCTTTCTTT. Protein: CASSLNSGKAFF. Full variable domain (missing parts from reference TRBV28 and TRBJ1-1): DVKVTQSSRYLVKRTGEKVFLECVQDMDHENMFWYRQDPGLGLRLIYFSYDVKMKEKGDIPEGYSVSREKKERFSLILESASTNQTSMYLCASSLNSGKAFFGQGTRLTVV.

V and J are TRBV15 and TRBJ2-7; D remains ambiguous. Deletions cut 3 bases from V and 5 bases from J, with 14 bases between. The CDR3 is 14 residues long. Germline assignment: CDR1 LNHNV and CDR2 YYDKDF (reference sequence). The CDR3 sequence is CATSSGYSTDEQYF. For the CDR3, the DNA is TGTGCCACCAGCAGTGGTTACAGTACGGACGAGCAGTACTTC.

The V call is TRBV6-5, the J call TRBJ2-1; 7 nucleotides match TRBD1. The length of the CDR3 is 15 residues. The junction had 6 bases not matched to a gene; V was cut back by 7 bases and J by 0 bases. Per the germline V gene, CDR1 is MNHEY and CDR2 is SVGAGI. CDR3 amino acids: CASNKGQSSYNEQFF. The CDR3 nucleotides are TGTGCCAGCAATAAGGGACAGAGCTCCTACAATGAGCAGTTCTTC.

This chain connects TRBV5-1 to TRBJ1-5; 8 nucleotides line up with TRBD1. Germline lookup yields CDR1 SGHRS and CDR2 YFSETQ. Trimming cost V 4 bases and J 0 bases; bases outside gene matches: 3. The CDR3 contains 15 residues. CDR3 protein: CASSPGGLSNQPQHF. As DNA, the CDR3 is TGCGCCAGCAGCCCAGGGGGCCTTAGCAATCAGCCCCAGCATTTT.

This clone showed up just once. This sequence joins TRBV4-1 and TRBJ1-2, with 8 positions matching TRBD1. This CDR3 spans 16 amino acids. The V segment lost 1 base and the J segment 7 bases; nucleotides outside the gene matches: 11. The germline V gene encodes CDR1 MGHRA and CDR2 YSYEKL. The CDR3 sequence is CASSQGQGLFYRGYTF. CDR3 nucleotide sequence: TGCGCCAGCAGCCAAGGACAGGGGCTCTTCTATCGTGGCTACACCTTC.